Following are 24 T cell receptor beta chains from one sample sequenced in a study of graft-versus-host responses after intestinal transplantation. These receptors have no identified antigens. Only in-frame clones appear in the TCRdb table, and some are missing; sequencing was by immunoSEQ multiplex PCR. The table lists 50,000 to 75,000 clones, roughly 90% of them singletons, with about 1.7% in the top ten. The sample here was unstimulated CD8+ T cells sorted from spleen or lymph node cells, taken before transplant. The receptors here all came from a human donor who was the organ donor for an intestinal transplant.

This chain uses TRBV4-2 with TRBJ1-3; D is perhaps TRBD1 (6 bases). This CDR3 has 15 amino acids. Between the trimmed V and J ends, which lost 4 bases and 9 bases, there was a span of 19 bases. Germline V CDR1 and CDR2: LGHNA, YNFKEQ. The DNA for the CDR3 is TGTGCCAGCAGCCCCCGGGACAACTCATGGGGCACCATATATTTT. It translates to CASSPRDNSWGTIYF.

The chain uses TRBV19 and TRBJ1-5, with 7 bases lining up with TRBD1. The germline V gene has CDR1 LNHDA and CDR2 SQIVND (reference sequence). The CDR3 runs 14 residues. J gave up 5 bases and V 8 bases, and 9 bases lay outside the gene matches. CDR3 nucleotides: TGTGCCAGTCGCGACAGGGCATTATATCAGCCCCAGCATTTT. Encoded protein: CASRDRALYQPQHF.

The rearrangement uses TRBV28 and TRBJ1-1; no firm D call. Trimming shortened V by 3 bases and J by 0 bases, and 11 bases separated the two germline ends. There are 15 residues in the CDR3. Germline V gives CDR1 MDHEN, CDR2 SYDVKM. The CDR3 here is CASSFSAEVNTEAFF. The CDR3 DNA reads TGTGCCAGCAGTTTTAGTGCCGAGGTGAACACTGAAGCTTTCTTT.

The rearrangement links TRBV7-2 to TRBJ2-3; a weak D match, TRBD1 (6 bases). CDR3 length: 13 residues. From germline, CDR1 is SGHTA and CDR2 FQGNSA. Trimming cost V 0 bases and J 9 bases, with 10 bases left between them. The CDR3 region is CASSLATGLTQYF. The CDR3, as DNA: TGTGCCAGCAGCTTAGCAACAGGGTTGACGCAGTATTTT.

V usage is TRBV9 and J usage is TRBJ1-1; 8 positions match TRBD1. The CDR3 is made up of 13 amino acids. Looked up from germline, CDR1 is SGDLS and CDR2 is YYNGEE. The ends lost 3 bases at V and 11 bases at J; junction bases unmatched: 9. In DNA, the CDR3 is TGTGCCAGCAGCGAAGGGGGCAGGGGGCGTGCTTTCTTT. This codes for CASSEGGRGRAFF.

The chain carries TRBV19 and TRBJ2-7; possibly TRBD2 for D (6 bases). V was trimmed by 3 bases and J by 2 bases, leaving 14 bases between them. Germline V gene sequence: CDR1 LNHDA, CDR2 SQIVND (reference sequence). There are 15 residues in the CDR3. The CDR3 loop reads CASSMGTGHPYEQYF. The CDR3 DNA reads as TGTGCCAGTAGTATGGGGACTGGCCACCCCTACGAGCAGTACTTC. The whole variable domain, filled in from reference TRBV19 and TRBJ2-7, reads DGGITQSPKYLFRKEGQNVTLSCEQNLNHDAMYWYRQDPGQGLRLIYYSQIVNDFQKGDIAEGYSVSREKKESFPLTVTSAQKNPTAFYLCASSMGTGHPYEQYFGPGTRLTVT.

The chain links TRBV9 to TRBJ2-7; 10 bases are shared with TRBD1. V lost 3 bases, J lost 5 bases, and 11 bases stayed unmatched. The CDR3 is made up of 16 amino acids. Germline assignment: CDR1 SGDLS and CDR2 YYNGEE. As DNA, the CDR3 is TGTGCCAGCAGCGCCCGGGGGGGGACAGGGGCCAACGAGCAGTACTTC. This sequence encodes CASSARGGTGANEQYF.

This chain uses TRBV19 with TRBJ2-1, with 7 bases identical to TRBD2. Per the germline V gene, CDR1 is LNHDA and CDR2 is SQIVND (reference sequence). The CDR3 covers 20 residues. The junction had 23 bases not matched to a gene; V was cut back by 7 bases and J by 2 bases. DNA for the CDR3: TGTGCCAGTACCCCCAGGAGAGCGGGGACTGTTGGGATAGCCTACAATGAGCAGTTCTTC. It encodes CASTPRRAGTVGIAYNEQFF.

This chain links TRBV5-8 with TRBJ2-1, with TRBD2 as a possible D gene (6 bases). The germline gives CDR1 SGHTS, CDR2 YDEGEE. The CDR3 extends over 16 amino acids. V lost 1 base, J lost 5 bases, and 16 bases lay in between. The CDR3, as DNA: TGTGCCAGCAGCTTGAAATGGACTAAGATGAACAATGAGCAGTTCTTC. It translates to CASSLKWTKMNNEQFF.

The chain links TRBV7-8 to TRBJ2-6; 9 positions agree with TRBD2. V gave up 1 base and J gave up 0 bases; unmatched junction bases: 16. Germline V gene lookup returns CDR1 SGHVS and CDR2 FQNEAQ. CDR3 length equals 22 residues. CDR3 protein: CASSLVGRLRPSGVSGANVLTF. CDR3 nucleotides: TGTGCCAGCAGCTTAGTGGGCAGACTGAGGCCTAGCGGGGTCTCTGGGGCCAACGTCCTGACTTTC.

Written as DNA, the CDR3 is TGTGCCAGCAGACCCGACGTATCCGGGAGTATGGATGAGCAGTTCTTC. This gives the protein CASRPDVSGSMDEQFF. The chain couples TRBV7-9 to TRBJ2-1; a weak D match, TRBD2 (6 bases). V was clipped by 6 bases and J by 8 bases, with 23 bases between them. Germline V lookup: CDR1 SEHNR, CDR2 FQNEAQ (reference sequence). CDR3 length equals 16 residues.

CDR3 bases: TGTGCCAGCAGCTCACGTTCCCCACAAGATACGCAGTATTTT. It encodes CASSSRSPQDTQYF. The J gene is TRBJ2-3, the V gene TRBV7-8; D not certain. In germline, CDR1 is SGHVS, CDR2 FQNEAQ. This CDR3 contains 14 residues. V lost 4 bases and J lost 5, with 13 bases in between.

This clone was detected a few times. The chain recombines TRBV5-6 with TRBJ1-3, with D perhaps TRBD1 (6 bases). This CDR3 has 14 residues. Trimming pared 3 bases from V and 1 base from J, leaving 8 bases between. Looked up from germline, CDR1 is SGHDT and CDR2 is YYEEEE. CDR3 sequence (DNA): TGTGCCAGCAGCTATCAGGGGTCTGGAAACACCATATATTTT. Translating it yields CASSYQGSGNTIYF.

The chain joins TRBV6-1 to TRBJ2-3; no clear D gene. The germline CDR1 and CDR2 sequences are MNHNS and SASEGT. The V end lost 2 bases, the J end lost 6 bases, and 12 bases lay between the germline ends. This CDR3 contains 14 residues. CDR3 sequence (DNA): TGTGCCAGCAGTGAATTAACGGTCGATGATACGCAGTATTTT. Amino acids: CASSELTVDDTQYF.

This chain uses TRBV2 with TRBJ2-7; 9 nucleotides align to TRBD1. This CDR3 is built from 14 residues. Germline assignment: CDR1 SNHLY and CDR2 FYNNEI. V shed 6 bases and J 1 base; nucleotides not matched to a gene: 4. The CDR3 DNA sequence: TGTGCCAGCAGCCAGGGACAGGGTTCCTACGAGCAGTACTTC. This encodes CASSQGQGSYEQYF.

This CDR3 is CAAKTWTGGEQYF. The CDR3 nucleotides are TGTGCCGCAAAGACTTGGACAGGGGGCGAGCAGTACTTC. The genes are TRBV27 and TRBJ2-7; 10 bases are shared with TRBD1. This CDR3 has 13 residues. V gave up 11 bases and J gave up 6 bases; unmatched junction bases: 10. The germline gives CDR1 MNHEY, CDR2 SMNVEV (reference sequence).

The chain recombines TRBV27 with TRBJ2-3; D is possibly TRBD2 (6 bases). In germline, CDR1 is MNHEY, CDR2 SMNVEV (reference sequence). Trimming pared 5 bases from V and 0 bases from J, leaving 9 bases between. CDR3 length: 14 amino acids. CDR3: CASSSGLSTDTQYF. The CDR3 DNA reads TGTGCCAGCAGTAGCGGGCTAAGCACAGATACGCAGTATTTT.

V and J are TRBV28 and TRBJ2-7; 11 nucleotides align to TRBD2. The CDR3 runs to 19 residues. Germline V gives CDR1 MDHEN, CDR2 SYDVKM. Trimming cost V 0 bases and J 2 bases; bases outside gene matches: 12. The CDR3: CASSLWAPKLAGETYEQYF. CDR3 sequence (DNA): TGTGCCAGCAGTTTATGGGCCCCAAAACTAGCGGGAGAAACCTACGAGCAGTACTTC.

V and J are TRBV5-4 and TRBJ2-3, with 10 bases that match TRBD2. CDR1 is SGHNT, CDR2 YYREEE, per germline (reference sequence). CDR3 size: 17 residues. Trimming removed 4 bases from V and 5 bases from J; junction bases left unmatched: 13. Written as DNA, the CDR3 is TGTGCCAGCAGCCCGTCTCAGCGGGAGGGGTCCATAGATACGCAGTATTTT. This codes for CASSPSQREGSIDTQYF.

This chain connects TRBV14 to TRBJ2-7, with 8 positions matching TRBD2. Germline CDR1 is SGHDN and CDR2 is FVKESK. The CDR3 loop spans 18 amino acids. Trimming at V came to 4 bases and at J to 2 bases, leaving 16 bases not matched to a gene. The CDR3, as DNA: TGTGCCAGCAGCCCGAGATCGGGGGCGGGGGGTTGGCCCTACGAGCAGTACTTC. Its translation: CASSPRSGAGGWPYEQYF.

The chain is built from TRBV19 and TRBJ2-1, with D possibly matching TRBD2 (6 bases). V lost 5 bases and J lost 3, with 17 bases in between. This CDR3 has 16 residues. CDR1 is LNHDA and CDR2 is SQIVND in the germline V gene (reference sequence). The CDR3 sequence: CASSALRGWYYNEQFF. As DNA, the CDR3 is TGTGCCAGTAGTGCCCTCCGGGGGTGGTACTACAATGAGCAGTTCTTC.

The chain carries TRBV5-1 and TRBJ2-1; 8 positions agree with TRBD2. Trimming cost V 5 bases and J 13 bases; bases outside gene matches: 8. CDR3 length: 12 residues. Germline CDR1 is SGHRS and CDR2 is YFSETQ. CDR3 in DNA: TGCGCCAGCAGTTTCGGCGGGAGGCCTCAGTTCTTC. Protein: CASSFGGRPQFF.

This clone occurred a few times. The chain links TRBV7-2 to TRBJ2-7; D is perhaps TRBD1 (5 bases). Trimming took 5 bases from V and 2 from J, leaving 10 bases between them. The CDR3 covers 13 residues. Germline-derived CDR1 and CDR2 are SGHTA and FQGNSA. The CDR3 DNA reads TGTGCCAGCAGCAACGAGGACACCTACGAGCAGTACTTC. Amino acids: CASSNEDTYEQYF.

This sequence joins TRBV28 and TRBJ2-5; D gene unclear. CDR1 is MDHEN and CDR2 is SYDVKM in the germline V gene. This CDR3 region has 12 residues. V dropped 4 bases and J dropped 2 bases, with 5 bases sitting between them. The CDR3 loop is CASSYGQETQYF. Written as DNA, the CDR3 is TGTGCCAGCAGTTACGGGCAAGAGACCCAGTACTTC.